A selection of T cell receptor beta chains follows, all from one sample in a study of T cell changes during pregnancy in multiple sclerosis. The protocol was immunoSEQ multiplex PCR, while the TCRdb copy is restricted to in-frame clones and leaves out a portion. The data hold some 97,000 clones, with around 93% observed a single time. The source was peripheral blood, collected before pregnancy. Receptor source: a female donor with multiple sclerosis, enrolled in a pregnancy study. CDR3s include the opening cysteine and the closing phenylalanine or tryptophan. The D gene is left open where the match is weak. Expanded clones are given a class, and other clones once, few, many or no size at all.

v_call	d_call	j_call	clone_size	cdr3_aa	cdr3_nt
TRBV6-6	-	TRBJ2-2	once	CASGPVSNTGELFF	TGTGCCAGCGGCCCTGTCTCGAACACCGGGGAGCTGTTTTTT
TRBV19	TRBD2	TRBJ2-7	-	CASSPLAGPYEQYF	TGTGCCAGTAGCCCCCTAGCGGGACCCTACGAGCAGTACTTC
TRBV29-1	TRBD1	TRBJ2-7	-	CSVEGGQGIGNEQYF	TGCAGCGTTGAGGGTGGACAGGGAATCGGGAACGAGCAGTACTTC
TRBV5-4	-	TRBJ1-1	-	CASSLGAGGNTEAFF	TGTGCCAGCAGCTTGGGCGCTGGGGGCAACACTGAAGCTTTCTTT
TRBV29-1	TRBD2	TRBJ2-5	-	CSVVTSGRETQYF	TGCAGCGTCGTCACTAGCGGGAGAGAGACCCAGTACTTC
TRBV7-9	-	TRBJ1-4	-	CASSPKEGGSANEKLFF	TGTGCCAGCAGCCCAAAGGAGGGAGGATCGGCTAATGAAAAACTGTTTTTT
TRBV27	-	TRBJ1-2	-	CASSLGGGGYTF	TGTGCCAGCAGTTTGGGCGGGGGAGGCTACACCTTC
TRBV7-9	-	TRBJ2-1	-	CASTFGTGVAYNEQFF	TGTGCCAGCACCTTTGGGACGGGAGTGGCCTACAATGAGCAGTTCTTC
TRBV28	-	TRBJ2-1	-	CASSTGDLNYNEQFF	TGTGCCAGCAGCACCGGCGACTTGAACTACAATGAGCAGTTCTTC
TRBV20-1	-	TRBJ1-2	-	CISFNYGYTF	TGCATTTCCTTCAACTATGGCTACACCTTC
TRBV6-5	TRBD1	TRBJ2-7	-	CASSYQGTGLAYEQYF	TGTGCCAGCAGTTACCAAGGGACAGGTTTAGCCTACGAGCAGTACTTC
TRBV11-2	TRBD1	TRBJ1-2	once	CASSRLGTGSIANYGYTF	TGTGCCAGCAGCCGCCTCGGGACAGGGAGCATAGCTAACTATGGCTACACCTTC
TRBV19	-	TRBJ1-2	-	CASTDSDYGYTF	TGTGCCAGTACCGACAGCGACTATGGCTACACCTTC
TRBV7-2	-	TRBJ2-2	-	CASSPPGVRTGELFF	TGTGCCAGCAGCCCCCCAGGGGTCCGAACCGGGGAGCTGTTTTTT
TRBV15	TRBD1	TRBJ2-7	-	CATSRGTGGNFYEQYF	TGTGCCACCAGCAGGGGGACAGGGGGAAACTTCTACGAGCAGTACTTC
TRBV5-1	TRBD2	TRBJ2-1	-	CASSLTSGRFNEQFF	TGCGCCAGCAGCTTGACTAGCGGGAGGTTCAATGAGCAGTTCTTC
TRBV5-1	TRBD2	TRBJ2-3	-	CASSPGTSGRATDTQYF	TGCGCCAGCAGCCCCGGGACTAGCGGGAGGGCCACAGATACGCAGTATTTT
TRBV5-1	-	TRBJ1-1	once	CASSLNRQIMNTEAFF	TGCGCCAGCAGCCTTAATCGACAGATCATGAACACTGAAGCTTTCTTT
TRBV6-5	-	TRBJ1-1	once	CASSYLKNTEAFF	TGTGCCAGCAGTTACCTAAAGAACACTGAAGCTTTCTTT
TRBV28	TRBD2	TRBJ2-2	-	CASSLTSGSGTGELFF	TGTGCCAGCAGTTTGACTAGCGGGAGTGGCACCGGGGAGCTGTTTTTT